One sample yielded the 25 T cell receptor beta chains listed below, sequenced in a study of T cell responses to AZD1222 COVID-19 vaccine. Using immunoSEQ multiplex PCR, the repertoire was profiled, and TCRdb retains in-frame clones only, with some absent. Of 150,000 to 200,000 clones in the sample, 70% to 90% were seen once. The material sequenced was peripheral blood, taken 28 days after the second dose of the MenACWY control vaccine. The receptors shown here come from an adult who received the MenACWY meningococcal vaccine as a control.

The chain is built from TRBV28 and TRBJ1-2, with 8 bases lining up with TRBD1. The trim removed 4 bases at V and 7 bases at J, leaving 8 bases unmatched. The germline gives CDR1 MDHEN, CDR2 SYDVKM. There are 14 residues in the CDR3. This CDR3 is CASSSPGTGGGYTF. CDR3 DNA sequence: TGTGCCAGCAGTTCCCCCGGGACAGGCGGTGGCTACACCTTC.

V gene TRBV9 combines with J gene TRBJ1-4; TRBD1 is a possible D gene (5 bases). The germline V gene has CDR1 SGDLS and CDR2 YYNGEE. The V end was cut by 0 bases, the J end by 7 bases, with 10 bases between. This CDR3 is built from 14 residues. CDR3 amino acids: CASSVGRVGEKLFF. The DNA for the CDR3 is TGTGCCAGCAGCGTAGGCAGGGTGGGTGAAAAACTGTTTTTT. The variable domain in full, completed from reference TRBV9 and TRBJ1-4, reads DSGVTQTPKHLITATGQRVTLRCSPRSGDLSVYWYQQSLDQGLQFLIQYYNGEERAKGNILERFSAQQFPDLHSELNLSSLELGDSALYFCASSVGRVGEKLFFGSGTQLSVL.

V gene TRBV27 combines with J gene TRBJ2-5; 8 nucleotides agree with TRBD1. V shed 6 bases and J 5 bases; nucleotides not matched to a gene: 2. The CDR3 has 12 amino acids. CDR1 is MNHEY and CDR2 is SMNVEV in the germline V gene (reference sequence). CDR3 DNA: TGTGCCAGCAGCCGACAGGGGGAGACCCAGTACTTC. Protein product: CASSRQGETQYF.

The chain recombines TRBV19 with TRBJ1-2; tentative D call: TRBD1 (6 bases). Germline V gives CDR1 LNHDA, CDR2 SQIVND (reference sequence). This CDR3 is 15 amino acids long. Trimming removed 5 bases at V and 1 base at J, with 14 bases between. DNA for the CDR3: TGTGCCAGTAGTCTCGGAATCAGGGGTAACTATGGCTACACCTTC. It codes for CASSLGIRGNYGYTF.

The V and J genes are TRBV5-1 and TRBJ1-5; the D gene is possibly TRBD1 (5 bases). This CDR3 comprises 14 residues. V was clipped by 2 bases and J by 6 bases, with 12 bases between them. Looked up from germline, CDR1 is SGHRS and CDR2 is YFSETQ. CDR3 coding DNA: TGCGCCAGCAGCTTTGCCAGGGCGGCTCAGCCCCAGCATTTT. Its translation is CASSFARAAQPQHF.

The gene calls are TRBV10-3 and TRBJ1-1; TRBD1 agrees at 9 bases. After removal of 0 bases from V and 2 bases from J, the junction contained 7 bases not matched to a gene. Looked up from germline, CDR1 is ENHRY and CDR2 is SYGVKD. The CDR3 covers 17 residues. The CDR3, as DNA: TGTGCCATCAGTGAGTCAGCCCTACAGGGGGCAAACACTGAAGCTTTCTTT. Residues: CAISESALQGANTEAFF.

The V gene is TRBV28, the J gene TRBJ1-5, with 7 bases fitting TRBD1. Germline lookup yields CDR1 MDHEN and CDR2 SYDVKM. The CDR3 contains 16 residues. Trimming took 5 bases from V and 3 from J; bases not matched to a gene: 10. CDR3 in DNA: TGTGCCAGCAGTCCAATAAACAGGGGTTCCAATCAGCCCCAGCATTTT. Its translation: CASSPINRGSNQPQHF.

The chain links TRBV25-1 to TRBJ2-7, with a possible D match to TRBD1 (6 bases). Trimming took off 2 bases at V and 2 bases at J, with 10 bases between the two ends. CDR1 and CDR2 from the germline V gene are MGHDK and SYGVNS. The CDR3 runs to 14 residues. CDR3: CASSELDSTYEQYF. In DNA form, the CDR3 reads TGTGCCAGCAGTGAACTGGACAGCACCTACGAGCAGTACTTC.

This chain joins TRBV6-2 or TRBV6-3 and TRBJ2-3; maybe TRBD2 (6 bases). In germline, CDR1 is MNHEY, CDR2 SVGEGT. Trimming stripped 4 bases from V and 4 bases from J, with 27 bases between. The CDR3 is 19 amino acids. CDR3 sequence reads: CASSSHDPKTGVVADTQYF. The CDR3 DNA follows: TGTGCCAGCAGTTCTCACGACCCTAAAACGGGAGTCGTGGCAGATACGCAGTATTTT.

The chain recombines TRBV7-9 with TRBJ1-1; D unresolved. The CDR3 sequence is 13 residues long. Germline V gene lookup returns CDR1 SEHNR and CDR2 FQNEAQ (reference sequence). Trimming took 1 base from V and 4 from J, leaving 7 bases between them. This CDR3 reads CASSLVVLTEAFF. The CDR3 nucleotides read TGTGCCAGCAGCTTAGTCGTTCTCACTGAAGCTTTCTTT.

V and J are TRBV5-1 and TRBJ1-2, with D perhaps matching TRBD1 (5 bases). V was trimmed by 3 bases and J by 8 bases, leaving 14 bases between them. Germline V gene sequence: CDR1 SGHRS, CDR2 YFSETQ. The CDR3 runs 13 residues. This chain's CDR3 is CASSSDGGYGYTF. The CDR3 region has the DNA TGCGCCAGCAGCTCGGACGGGGGGTACGGCTACACCTTC.

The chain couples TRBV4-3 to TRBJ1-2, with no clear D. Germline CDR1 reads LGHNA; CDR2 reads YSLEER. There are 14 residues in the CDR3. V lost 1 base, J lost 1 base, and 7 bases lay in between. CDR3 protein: CASSQGPVNYGYTF. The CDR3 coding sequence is TGCGCCAGCAGCCAAGGACCGGTTAACTATGGCTACACCTTC.

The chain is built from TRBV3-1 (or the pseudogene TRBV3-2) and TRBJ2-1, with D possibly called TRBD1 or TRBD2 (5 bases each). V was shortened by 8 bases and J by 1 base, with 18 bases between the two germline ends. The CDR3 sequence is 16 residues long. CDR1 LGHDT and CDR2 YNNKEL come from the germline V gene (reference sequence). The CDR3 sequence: CASGPVVGTSYNEQFF. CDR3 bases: TGTGCCAGCGGACCCGTTGTCGGGACGTCCTACAATGAGCAGTTCTTC.

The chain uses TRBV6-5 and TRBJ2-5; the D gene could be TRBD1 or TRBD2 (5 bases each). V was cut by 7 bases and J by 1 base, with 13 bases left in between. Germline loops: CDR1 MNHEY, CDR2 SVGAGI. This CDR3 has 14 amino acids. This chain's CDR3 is CASTRGESQETQYF. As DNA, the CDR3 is TGTGCCAGCACCCGAGGGGAGAGCCAAGAGACCCAGTACTTC.

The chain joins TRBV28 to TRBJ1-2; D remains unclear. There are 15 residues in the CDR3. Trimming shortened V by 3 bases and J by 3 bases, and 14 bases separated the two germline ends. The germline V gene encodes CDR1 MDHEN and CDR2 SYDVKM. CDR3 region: CASSFIGLQDYGYTF. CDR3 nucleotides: TGTGCCAGCAGTTTTATCGGGCTCCAGGACTATGGCTACACCTTC.

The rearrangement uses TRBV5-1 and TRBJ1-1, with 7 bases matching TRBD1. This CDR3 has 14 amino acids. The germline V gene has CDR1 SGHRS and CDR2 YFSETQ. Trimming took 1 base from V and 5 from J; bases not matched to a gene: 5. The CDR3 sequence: CASSLMAGGTEAFF. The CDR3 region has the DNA TGCGCCAGCAGCTTGATGGCAGGGGGAACTGAAGCTTTCTTT.

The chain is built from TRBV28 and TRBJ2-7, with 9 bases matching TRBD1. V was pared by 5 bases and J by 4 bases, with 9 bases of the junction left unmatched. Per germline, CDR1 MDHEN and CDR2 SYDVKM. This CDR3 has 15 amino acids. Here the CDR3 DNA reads TGTGCCAGCAGTCCCAGTCTCGGGACAGGGTACGAGCAGTACTTC. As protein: CASSPSLGTGYEQYF. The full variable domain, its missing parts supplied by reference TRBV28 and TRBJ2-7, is DVKVTQSSRYLVKRTGEKVFLECVQDMDHENMFWYRQDPGLGLRLIYFSYDVKMKEKGDIPEGYSVSREKKERFSLILESASTNQTSMYLCASSPSLGTGYEQYFGPGTRLTVT.

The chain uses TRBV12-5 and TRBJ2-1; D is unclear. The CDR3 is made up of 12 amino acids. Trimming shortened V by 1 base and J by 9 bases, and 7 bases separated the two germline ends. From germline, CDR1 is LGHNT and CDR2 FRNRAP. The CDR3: CASGLAGGEQFF. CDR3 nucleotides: TGTGCTAGTGGTTTGGCCGGTGGTGAGCAGTTCTTC.

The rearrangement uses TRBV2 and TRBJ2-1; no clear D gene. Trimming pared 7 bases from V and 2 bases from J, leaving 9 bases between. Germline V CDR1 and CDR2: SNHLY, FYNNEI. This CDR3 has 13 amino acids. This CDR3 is CASTPGPYNEQFF. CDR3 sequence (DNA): TGTGCCAGCACTCCTGGGCCCTACAATGAGCAGTTCTTC.

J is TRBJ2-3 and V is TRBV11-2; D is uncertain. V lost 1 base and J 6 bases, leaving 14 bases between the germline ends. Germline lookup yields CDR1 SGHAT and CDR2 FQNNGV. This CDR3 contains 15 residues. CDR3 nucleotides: TGTGCCAGCAGCTTAGGAATAGGTCGCGGCGATACGCAGTATTTT. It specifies CASSLGIGRGDTQYF.

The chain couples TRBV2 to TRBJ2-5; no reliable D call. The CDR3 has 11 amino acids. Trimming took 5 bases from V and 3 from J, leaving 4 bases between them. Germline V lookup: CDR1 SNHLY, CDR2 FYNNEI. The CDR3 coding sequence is TGTGCCAGCAGTCGGGAAGAGACCCAGTACTTC. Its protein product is CASSREETQYF.

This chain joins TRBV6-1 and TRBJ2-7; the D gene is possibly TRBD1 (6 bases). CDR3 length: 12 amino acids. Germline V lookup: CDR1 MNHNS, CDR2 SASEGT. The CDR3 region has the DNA TGTGCTTATGGACAGAGGATATCCGAGCAGTACTTC. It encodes CAYGQRISEQYF.

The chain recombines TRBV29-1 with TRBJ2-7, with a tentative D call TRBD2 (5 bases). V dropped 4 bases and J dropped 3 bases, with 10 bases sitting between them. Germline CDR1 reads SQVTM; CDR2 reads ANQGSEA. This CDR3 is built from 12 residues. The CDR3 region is CSVVSGSYEQYF. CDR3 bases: TGCAGCGTTGTCAGTGGGAGCTACGAGCAGTACTTC.

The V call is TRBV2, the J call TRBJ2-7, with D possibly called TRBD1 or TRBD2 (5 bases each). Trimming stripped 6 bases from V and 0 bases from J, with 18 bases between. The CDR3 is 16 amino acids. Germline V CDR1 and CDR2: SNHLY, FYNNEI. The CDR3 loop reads CASRGPFYKSSYEQYF. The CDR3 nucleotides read TGTGCCAGCAGGGGACCCTTTTACAAGAGCTCCTACGAGCAGTACTTC.

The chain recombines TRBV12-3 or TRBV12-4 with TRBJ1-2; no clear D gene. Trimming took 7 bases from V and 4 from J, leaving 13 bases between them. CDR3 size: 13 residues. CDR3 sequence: CASTEASSYGYTF. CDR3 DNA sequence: TGTGCCAGCACCGAGGCGTCCTCCTATGGCTACACCTTC.